The 5 T cell receptor beta chains below all came from one sample that was sequenced in a study of graft-versus-host responses after intestinal transplantation. No cognate antigen is known for these TCRs. Data came from immunoSEQ multiplex PCR; TCRdb stores just in-frame clones and leaves some out. The data contain about 39,000 clones, roughly 92% of them singletons. Material: unstimulated CD8+ T cells sorted from spleen or lymph node cells, obtained before transplant. These receptor sequences come from a human donor who was the organ donor for an intestinal transplant.

V gene TRBV28 combines with J gene TRBJ1-2; TRBD1 is a possible D gene (6 bases). This CDR3 has 14 amino acids. With 6 bases removed from V and 0 bases from J, the gap between germline ends came to 11 bases. Germline V gene sequence: CDR1 MDHEN, CDR2 SYDVKM. CDR3 bases: TGTGCCAGCAGAGTACAGGGCTCTAACTATGGCTACACCTTC. It codes for CASRVQGSNYGYTF.

The J gene is TRBJ2-7, the V gene TRBV6-5; TRBD1 aligns across 10 bases. CDR1 MNHEY and CDR2 SVGAGI come from the germline V gene. J was trimmed by 5 bases and V by 5 bases; bases with no gene match: 6. The CDR3 is made up of 14 amino acids. CDR3 region: CASSPGQGFHEQYF. In DNA form, the CDR3 reads TGTGCCAGCAGTCCGGGACAGGGGTTCCACGAGCAGTACTTC.

V and J are TRBV13 and TRBJ2-5; D might be TRBD2 (6 bases). The end of the DNA fits TRBJ2-7 better, so the J call may be wrong. This CDR3 has 16 residues. Germline V gene lookup returns CDR1 PRHDT and CDR2 FYEKMQ (reference sequence). The DNA of the CDR3 is TGTGCCAGCAGCCAATCCGACGTGCTAGCGCCCTACGAGCAGTACTTC. It encodes CASSQSDVLAPYEQYF.

The J gene is TRBJ2-7, the V gene TRBV28, with 8 bases aligning to TRBD2. The CDR3 length is 15 residues. Losses at the gene ends were 6 bases for V and 0 bases for J; bases not matched to a gene: 7. From germline, CDR1 is MDHEN and CDR2 SYDVKM. DNA for the CDR3: TGTGCCAGCAGGGGGACTAGATTACCCTCCTACGAGCAGTACTTC. Protein sequence: CASRGTRLPSYEQYF.

The chain's CDR3 is CASSLAAGGALSDTIYF. The CDR3 DNA reads as TGTGCCAGCAGTTTAGCCGCGGGGGGAGCTCTTTCAGACACCATATATTTT. V and J are TRBV28 and TRBJ1-3; possible D gene TRBD1, 5 bases. Germline CDR1 and CDR2: MDHEN and SYDVKM. The CDR3 runs 17 residues. Trimming shortened V by 2 bases and J by 8 bases, and 22 bases separated the two germline ends.